Following are 10 T cell receptor beta chains from one sample sequenced in a study of blood T cell repertoires in COVID-19. Libraries were prepared by immunoSEQ multiplex PCR; TCRdb keeps only in-frame clonotypes and omits some of them. The sample has more than 200,000 clones; 85% to 90% are singletons. The source material was PBMCs or T cells enriched from blood (not recorded which). The receptors shown here come from a woman between 50 and 59 years old who had recovered from COVID-19.

This chain joins TRBV11-3 and TRBJ2-3, with 8 positions matching TRBD2. This CDR3 has 16 amino acids. Germline CDR1 and CDR2: SGHNT and YENEEA. Trimming removed 5 bases from V and 0 bases from J; junction bases left unmatched: 7. The CDR3 nucleotides read TGTGCCAGCAGCGGAGGCACTAGCGGAAGCACAGATACGCAGTATTTT. This sequence encodes CASSGGTSGSTDTQYF.

This chain joins TRBV7-3 and TRBJ2-2; TRBD2 might be the D (5 bases). The CDR3 has 16 amino acids. Germline values: CDR1 SGHTA, CDR2 FQGTGA. The V and J ends lost 5 bases and 2 bases respectively, with 15 bases between them. The CDR3 sequence: CASSTRASLNTGELFF. The CDR3, as DNA: TGTGCCAGCAGCACCCGGGCTAGCCTTAACACCGGGGAGCTGTTTTTT. The full variable domain, with the rest looked up from reference TRBV7-3 and TRBJ2-2, is GAGVSQTPSNKVTEKGKYVELRCDPISGHTALYWYRQSLGQGPEFLIYFQGTGAADDSGLPNDRFFAVRPEGSVSTLKIQRTERGDSAVYLCASSTRASLNTGELFFGEGSRLTVL.

The CDR3 spells CASTEGYGANVLTF. CDR3 DNA: TGTGCCAGCACGGAGGGGTATGGGGCCAACGTCCTGACTTTC. The chain links TRBV2 to TRBJ2-6; the D gene is possibly TRBD2 (6 bases). The CDR3 totals 14 residues. The V end lost 7 bases, the J end lost 3 bases, and 10 bases lay between the germline ends. Germline CDR1 is SNHLY and CDR2 is FYNNEI.

The gene calls are TRBV30 and TRBJ1-3; D gene uncertain. Germline V lookup: CDR1 GTSNPN, CDR2 SVGIG (reference sequence). Trimming pared 7 bases from V and 4 bases from J, leaving 5 bases between. The CDR3 totals 10 residues. CDR3 in amino acids: CASLGNTIYF. The CDR3 region has the DNA TGTGCCTCACTCGGAAACACCATATATTTT.

The V call is TRBV24-1, the J call TRBJ2-5, with TRBD2 as a possible D gene (6 bases). The CDR3 covers 13 residues. Trimming shortened V by 6 bases and J by 1 base, and 8 bases separated the two germline ends. Looked up from germline, CDR1 is KGHDR and CDR2 is SFDVKD. Here the CDR3 reads CATSTGAQETQYF. The CDR3 DNA is TGTGCCACCAGTACGGGAGCCCAAGAGACCCAGTACTTC.

The chain couples TRBV3-1 (or the pseudogene TRBV3-2) to TRBJ2-3, with 8 nucleotides matching TRBD2. Looked up from germline, CDR1 is LGHDT and CDR2 is YNNKEL (reference sequence). The junction had 6 bases not matched to a gene; V was cut back by 4 bases and J by 0 bases. The CDR3 length is 16 residues. The CDR3 DNA reads as TGTGCCAGCAGCCTAGCGGGATGGGGGAGCACAGATACGCAGTATTTT. Translation gives CASSLAGWGSTDTQYF.

The chain is built from TRBV28 and TRBJ1-4; D ambiguous. Between the trimmed V and J ends, which lost 7 bases and 5 bases, there was a span of 17 bases. The CDR3 runs 15 residues. In germline, CDR1 is MDHEN, CDR2 SYDVKM. The CDR3 DNA is TGTGCCAGCACCGAACCGGGAATATACAATGAAAAACTGTTTTTT. Translated, it gives CASTEPGIYNEKLFF.

This clone was detected a few times. This sequence joins TRBV5-5 and TRBJ1-2; D gene unclear. The CDR3 sequence is 15 residues long. CDR1 is SGHKS, CDR2 YYEKEE, per germline (reference sequence). Trimming left V 1 base short and J 4 bases short, with 14 bases between. The CDR3 is CASSLLRRETYGYTF. DNA of the CDR3: TGTGCCAGCAGCTTGCTAAGACGGGAAACCTATGGCTACACCTTC.

The chain uses TRBV7-3 and TRBJ1-2, with 11 nucleotides matching TRBD1. The V gene end was trimmed by 5 bases and the J gene end by 6 bases; junction bases not matched to a gene: 20. This CDR3 comprises 19 residues. Germline lookup yields CDR1 SGHTA and CDR2 FQGTGA. The CDR3 spells CASSPRANRPGQGDHGYTF. Written as DNA, the CDR3 is TGTGCCAGCAGCCCTAGGGCCAATCGACCGGGACAGGGGGACCATGGCTACACCTTC.

The rearrangement joins TRBV5-4 to TRBJ1-2; 8 bases align to TRBD1. With 6 bases clipped from V and 4 bases from J, the junction kept 8 bases outside the gene matches. CDR1 SGHNT and CDR2 YYREEE come from the germline V gene (reference sequence). CDR3 length equals 14 residues. The CDR3 nucleotides are TGTGCCAGCAACTCAGGGGGCGCTTCCTATGGCTACACCTTC. This codes for CASNSGGASYGYTF.